This is a list of T cell receptor beta chains from one sample in a study of preoperative IRX-2 immunotherapy in early breast cancer. The data were produced by immunoSEQ multiplex PCR, yet TCRdb's version contains in-frame clones alone and is incomplete. The table lists approximately 96,000 clones, about nine tenths of them singletons. Sequences were derived from tumor tissue, sampled after IRX-2 immunotherapy. The receptors were gathered from a human donor with breast cancer. Each CDR3 is given with its conserved first and last residue. The order of the fields is clone size, CDR3 length, V gene, D gene, J gene, CDR3 protein, CDR3 DNA. D genes are given only for firm matches. Size is stated for part of the rows, as once, few or many counts, or as a class when the clone is expanded.

size: -; length: 13; V: TRBV30; D: -; J: TRBJ2-7; CDR3: CAWRTASSYEQYF; DNA: TGTGCCTGGAGGACGGCGAGCTCCTACGAGCAGTACTTC
size: few; length: 16; V: TRBV5-1; D: -; J: TRBJ2-3; CDR3: CASSTGVASDTDTQYF; DNA: TGCGCCAGCAGCACCGGGGTAGCTAGCGACACAGATACGCAGTATTTT
size: -; length: 11; V: TRBV19; D: TRBD1; J: TRBJ1-2; CDR3: CASKTGMGYTF; DNA: TGTGCCAGTAAGACAGGGATGGGCTACACCTTC
size: -; length: 13; V: TRBV6-8; D: TRBD1; J: TRBJ2-7; CDR3: CAIRGTGPHEQYF; DNA: TGTGCCATCAGGGGGACAGGGCCCCACGAGCAGTACTTC
size: -; length: 13; V: TRBV19; D: -; J: TRBJ1-6; CDR3: CASSNYRDSPLHF; DNA: TGTGCCAGTAGTAACTACAGGGATTCACCCCTCCACTTT
size: -; length: 15; V: TRBV7-4; D: TRBD2; J: TRBJ2-1; CDR3: CASSAASGTYNEQFF; DNA: TGTGCCAGCAGCGCAGCTAGCGGGACCTACAATGAGCAGTTCTTC
size: -; length: 14; V: TRBV6-8; D: TRBD1; J: TRBJ2-5; CDR3: CAIATQGVRETQYF; DNA: TGTGCCATAGCAACACAGGGGGTGCGAGAGACCCAGTACTTC
size: -; length: 15; V: TRBV5-1; D: -; J: TRBJ2-7; CDR3: CASSLMPGLSYEQYF; DNA: TGCGCCAGCAGCTTGATGCCCGGACTCTCCTACGAGCAGTACTTC
size: -; length: 17; V: TRBV13; D: TRBD1; J: TRBJ1-4; CDR3: CASSGVQGASWNEKLFF; DNA: TGTGCCAGCAGTGGGGTTCAGGGGGCGAGTTGGAATGAAAAACTGTTTTTT
size: once; length: 12; V: TRBV18; D: -; J: TRBJ1-4; CDR3: CASSPRREKLFF; DNA: TGTGCCAGCTCACCAAGACGTGAAAAACTGTTTTTT
size: -; length: 15; V: TRBV27; D: TRBD1; J: TRBJ1-2; CDR3: CASSSLTGGGYGYTF; DNA: TGTGCCAGCAGTTCTCTGACAGGGGGCGGCTATGGCTACACCTTC
size: -; length: 14; V: TRBV28; D: -; J: TRBJ2-3; CDR3: CATGTGGQGDTQYF; DNA: TGTGCCACCGGGACGGGCGGGCAAGGGGATACGCAGTATTTT
size: -; length: 15; V: TRBV6-8; D: -; J: TRBJ1-3; CDR3: CASSVPRASGNTIYF; DNA: TGTGCCAGCAGTGTACCCAGGGCCTCTGGAAACACCATATATTTT
size: -; length: 12; V: TRBV28; D: -; J: TRBJ2-4; CDR3: CASRTAKNIQYF; DNA: TGTGCCAGCCGGACAGCCAAAAACATTCAGTACTTC
size: -; length: 15; V: TRBV19; D: -; J: TRBJ1-3; CDR3: CASSIIRGVGNTIYF; DNA: TGTGCCAGTAGTATCATTAGAGGAGTTGGAAACACCATATATTTT
size: -; length: 13; V: TRBV19; D: -; J: TRBJ2-5; CDR3: CASSRGSEETQYF; DNA: TGTGCCAGTAGTCGCGGTTCCGAAGAGACCCAGTACTTC
size: -; length: 18; V: TRBV18; D: -; J: TRBJ1-5; CDR3: CASSPGSRGTRGDQPQHF; DNA: TGTGCCAGCTCACCAGGATCGCGTGGGACAAGAGGAGATCAGCCCCAGCATTTT
size: few; length: 15; V: TRBV19; D: TRBD1; J: TRBJ1-1; CDR3: CASSTPRQGRTEAFF; DNA: TGTGCCAGTAGTACTCCCAGACAGGGGCGGACTGAAGCTTTCTTT